The source of this T cell receptor beta chain is a study of T-cell reconstitution after alpha-beta-depleted transplantation in children. Study outcomes and limitations: One year after transplant, T-cell counts and diversity came mostly from newly produced T cells. Expanded clones from the graft, numbering several hundred, reportedly supplied alpha-beta T cells about two months after transplant.

Library preparation (for TCRbeta) was performed with unique molecular identifiers. From the PCR reads, TCRdb called clonotypes with MiXCR, one entry per CDR3 protein. The sample records about 420,000 distinct CDR3 sequences, around 15% being singletons. The table lists this clonotype with many counts. Its target is unknown. V was cut by 3 bases and J by 3 bases, with 7 bases left in between. Germline CDR1 reads SNHLY; CDR2 reads FYNNEI. CDR3 length equals 13 residues. Sample: PBMCs, mostly from graft donor cells, taken 360 days after TCRalphabeta/CD19-depleted stem cell transplant. V and J are TRBV2 and TRBJ2-3; tentative D call: TRBD2 (5 bases). The TCR comes from a boy in the first two years of life who had a stem cell transplant for Wiskott-Aldrich syndrome, so the T cells may come from the graft donor. CDR3 protein: CASSDWETDTQYF. The CDR3 nucleotides read TGTGCCAGCAGTGATTGGGAGACAGATACGCAGTATTTT.